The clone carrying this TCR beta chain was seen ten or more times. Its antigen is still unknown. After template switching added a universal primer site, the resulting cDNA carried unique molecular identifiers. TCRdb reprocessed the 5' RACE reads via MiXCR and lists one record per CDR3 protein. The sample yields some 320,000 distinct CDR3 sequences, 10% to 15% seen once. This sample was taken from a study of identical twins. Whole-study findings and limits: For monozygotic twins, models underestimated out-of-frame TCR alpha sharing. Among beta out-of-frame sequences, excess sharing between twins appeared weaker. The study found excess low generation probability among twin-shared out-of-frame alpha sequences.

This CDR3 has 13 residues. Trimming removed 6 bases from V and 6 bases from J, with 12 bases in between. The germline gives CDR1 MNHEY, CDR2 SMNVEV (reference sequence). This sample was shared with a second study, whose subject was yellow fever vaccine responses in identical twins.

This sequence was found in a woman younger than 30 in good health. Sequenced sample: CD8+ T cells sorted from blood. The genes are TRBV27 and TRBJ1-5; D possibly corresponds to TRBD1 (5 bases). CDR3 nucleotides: TGTGCCAGCAGCTTAGGTGGGGGTCAGCCCCAGCATTTT. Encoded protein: CASSLGGGQPQHF.